One T cell receptor beta chain is described in this entry. As yet, its antigen is unknown. These data are taken from a study of cytomegalovirus exposure and HLA in healthy donors. Points from the study as a whole: Previous analysis showed most TCR beta V segments were productive about 87% or about 30% of the time.

Primers: 60 Vbeta forward and 13 Jbeta reverse. Repertoires were generated with immunoSEQ multiplex PCR, while TCRdb's copy carries only in-frame clones and drops some. The repertoire holds about 140,000 clones, with 65% to 85% as singletons. The germline gives CDR1 SGHNT, CDR2 YENEEA. The germline V and J ends were trimmed by 3 bases and 0 bases, with 17 bases remaining between them. This CDR3 has 17 residues. J is TRBJ1-1 and V is TRBV11-3; tentatively, D is TRBD1 (5 bases). The sequencing input was PBMCs. This TCR was recovered from a man aged 50-60 years in good health and CMV-seronegative. CDR3 amino acids: CASSLGRPWDLNTEAFF. DNA of the CDR3: TGTGCCAGCAGCTTGGGGCGGCCCTGGGATTTGAACACTGAAGCTTTCTTT.